Described below is a single T cell receptor beta chain sequence and its context. Its specificity is unknown. These data originate in a study of blood T cells in healthy people across ages. The V and J ends lost 7 bases and 2 bases respectively, with 12 bases between them. The CDR3 has 12 amino acids. The germline CDR1 and CDR2 sequences are SQVTM and ANQGSEA. General study points: Because sorting was not performed, PBMCs prevented conclusive naive versus antigen-experienced comparison.

The use of a sample-barcoded 5' primer and a J-beta primer mix characterized a second PCR of about 7 to 12 cycles. Every individual sample yielded 3 million or more paired-end reads (each containing CDR3). Via MiXCR, TCRdb re-called the 5' RACE reads, giving one row per CDR3 protein. The data contain fewer than 800,000 distinct CDR3 sequences, roughly 49% of them singletons. The origin of this receptor is a woman aged 60-75 years in good health. V is TRBV29-1 and J is TRBJ2-7; D is unclear. Sequenced sample: blood. In nucleotides, the CDR3 is TGCAGCGCGGTTAAGGGAACCTACGAGCAGTACTTC. Its translation is CSAVKGTYEQYF.